Presented here are 25 T cell receptor beta chains from one specimen sequenced in a study of cytomegalovirus exposure and HLA in healthy donors. TCRdb keeps only in-frame clones here, not all; method: immunoSEQ multiplex PCR. The sample holds some 140,000 clones, over 80% seen once. The sample was PBMCs. Source of these receptors: a young woman in good health and CMV-seropositive.

The chain combines TRBV4-2 with TRBJ2-1; the match to TRBD2 covers 8 bases. The CDR3 length is 15 residues. J lost 3 bases, V lost 0 bases, and 1 base had no gene match. Per the germline V gene, CDR1 is LGHNA and CDR2 is YNFKEQ. The CDR3 region is CASSQEGLVYNEQFF. The CDR3 bases are TGTGCCAGCAGCCAAGAGGGACTAGTCTACAATGAGCAGTTCTTC.

CDR3 region: CASSGDSTGELFF. The CDR3 DNA reads TGTGCCAGCAGTGGGGACAGTACCGGGGAGCTGTTTTTT. The rearrangement links TRBV6-4 to TRBJ2-2, with TRBD1 matching 7 bases. Losses at the gene ends were 4 bases for V and 5 bases for J; bases not matched to a gene: 1. Germline V lookup: CDR1 MRHNA, CDR2 SNTAGT. The length of the CDR3 is 13 residues.

The V and J genes are TRBV6-4 and TRBJ2-3, with TRBD2 as a possible D gene (5 bases). This CDR3 comprises 16 residues. Trimming removed 0 bases at V and 0 bases at J, with 10 bases between. Germline V gives CDR1 MRHNA, CDR2 SNTAGT. The CDR3 reads CASSDSRTLSTDTQYF. CDR3 in DNA: TGTGCCAGCAGTGACTCGAGGACTCTTAGCACAGATACGCAGTATTTT.

V usage is TRBV2 and J usage is TRBJ2-3; tentatively, D is TRBD2 (6 bases). V was trimmed by 8 bases and J by 3 bases, leaving 12 bases between them. The CDR3 length is 13 residues. Germline V CDR1 and CDR2: SNHLY, FYNNEI. CDR3 sequence: CASSPSETDTQYF. CDR3 DNA: TGTGCCAGCTCCCCTAGCGAAACAGATACGCAGTATTTT.

V usage is TRBV5-5 and J usage is TRBJ2-2, with D possibly matching TRBD1 (6 bases). The ends were cut back, 4 bases at V and 0 bases at J, with 13 bases in the middle. The CDR3 has 16 residues. The germline CDR1 and CDR2 sequences are SGHKS and YYEKEE (reference sequence). This chain's CDR3 is CASSAFGQPNTGELFF. In DNA, the CDR3 is TGTGCCAGCAGCGCATTCGGACAGCCGAACACCGGGGAGCTGTTTTTT.

V and J are TRBV2 and TRBJ2-2; D may be TRBD2 (6 bases). Between the trimmed V and J ends, which lost 6 bases and 1 base, there was a span of 9 bases. The CDR3 has 14 amino acids. Germline V gene sequence: CDR1 SNHLY, CDR2 FYNNEI. The CDR3 DNA is TGTGCCAGCAGGGGGACTGGGAACACCGGGGAGCTGTTTTTT. Protein sequence: CASRGTGNTGELFF.

The chain has TRBV2 and TRBJ1-5, with 11 bases identical to TRBD1. The CDR3 totals 15 residues. Unmatched junction bases numbered 6, after V lost 6 bases and J lost 5 bases. CDR1 is SNHLY, CDR2 FYNNEI, per germline. CDR3 amino acids: CASSAGTGGYQPQHF. The CDR3 nucleotides are TGTGCCAGCAGCGCCGGGACAGGGGGGTATCAGCCCCAGCATTTT.

The genes are TRBV7-8 and TRBJ1-4, with unresolved D. Germline V gene lookup returns CDR1 SGHVS and CDR2 FQNEAQ. With 1 base removed from V and 12 bases from J, the gap between germline ends came to 12 bases. This CDR3 has 13 amino acids. The CDR3 spells CASSLVPGGQLFF. The CDR3, as DNA: TGTGCCAGCAGCTTAGTACCGGGCGGGCAACTGTTTTTT.

V and J are TRBV7-9 and TRBJ1-6; D may be TRBD1 (6 bases). The length of the CDR3 is 14 residues. CDR1 is SEHNR, CDR2 FQNEAQ, per germline (reference sequence). V was clipped by 2 bases and J by 7 bases, with 9 bases between them. CDR3 region: CASSLSGQNSPLHF. The CDR3 region has the DNA TGTGCCAGCAGCTTATCCGGACAGAATTCACCCCTCCACTTT.

This sequence joins TRBV2 and TRBJ2-5; tentatively, D is TRBD2 (6 bases). Trimming removed 2 bases at V and 2 bases at J, with 9 bases between. This CDR3 contains 14 residues. Germline V CDR1 and CDR2: SNHLY, FYNNEI. DNA of the CDR3: TGTGCCAGCAGTGAACGGCTAGCGCAAGAGACCCAGTACTTC. Amino acid sequence: CASSERLAQETQYF.

The gene calls are TRBV5-6 and TRBJ1-1; 10 bases align to TRBD1. The CDR3 extends over 16 amino acids. J lost 8 bases, V lost 3 bases, and 13 bases had no gene match. The germline CDR1 and CDR2 sequences are SGHDT and YYEEEE. The CDR3 sequence is CASSSRQGAEVWEAFF. CDR3 bases: TGTGCCAGCAGCTCCCGACAGGGGGCGGAGGTATGGGAAGCTTTCTTT.

The rearrangement uses TRBV5-6 and TRBJ2-7, with 9 bases fitting TRBD1. CDR3 length equals 16 residues. The germline V gene has CDR1 SGHDT and CDR2 YYEEEE. The trim removed 5 bases at V and 4 bases at J, leaving 13 bases unmatched. The CDR3: CASSKPGQGGGYEQYF. The CDR3 nucleotides read TGTGCCAGCAGTAAACCGGGACAGGGAGGAGGGTACGAGCAGTACTTC.

The chain employs TRBV28 and TRBJ2-4; 7 nucleotides match TRBD1. Looked up from germline, CDR1 is MDHEN and CDR2 is SYDVKM. The length of the CDR3 is 16 residues. After removal of 0 bases from V and 0 bases from J, the junction contained 2 bases not matched to a gene. The CDR3 loop reads CASSLWGQLAKNIQYF. The CDR3 DNA reads TGTGCCAGCAGTTTATGGGGACAGCTAGCCAAAAACATTCAGTACTTC.

J is TRBJ1-4 and V is TRBV9; D possibly corresponds to TRBD1 (5 bases). V lost 4 bases, J lost 8 bases, and 9 bases lay in between. The CDR3 totals 12 residues. Germline CDR1 reads SGDLS; CDR2 reads YYNGEE. The CDR3: CASSPGGEKLFF. The DNA of the CDR3 is TGTGCCAGCAGCCCCGGGGGGGAAAAACTGTTTTTT.

J is TRBJ2-3 and V is TRBV11-2, with 7 bases fitting TRBD2. Germline trimming cut 3 bases from V and 2 bases from J; bases unmatched to any gene: 8. The CDR3 contains 16 residues. Germline V lookup: CDR1 SGHAT, CDR2 FQNNGV. The CDR3 here is CASSFQAGNPTDTQYF. Here the CDR3 DNA reads TGTGCCAGCAGCTTTCAAGCGGGGAACCCCACAGATACGCAGTATTTT.

The J gene is TRBJ2-7, the V gene TRBV25-1; 11 bases fit TRBD2. The V gene's germline CDR1 is MGHDK and CDR2 SYGVNS. This CDR3 region has 15 residues. Trimming took 7 bases from V and 3 from J; bases not matched to a gene: 8. The CDR3 is CASTRGTSGLYEQYF. CDR3 bases: TGTGCCAGCACCAGAGGGACTAGCGGTCTCTACGAGCAGTACTTC.

The rearrangement uses TRBV6-1 and TRBJ1-1, with D possibly being TRBD1 (6 bases). Trimming cost V 6 bases and J 4 bases, with 18 bases left between them. CDR3 size: 15 residues. The V gene's germline CDR1 is MNHNS and CDR2 SASEGT. The CDR3 sequence is CASSHRTGLVTEAFF. The CDR3, as DNA: TGTGCCAGCAGCCACCGAACAGGGCTGGTCACTGAAGCTTTCTTT.

This chain links TRBV5-4 with TRBJ2-1; D might be TRBD2 (6 bases). Trimming removed 9 bases at V and 5 bases at J, with 12 bases between. The CDR3 is 12 residues long. Germline assignment: CDR1 SGHNT and CDR2 YYREEE (reference sequence). CDR3 in DNA: TGTGCCACCCGGACTAAAGACAATGAGCAGTTCTTC. Residues: CATRTKDNEQFF.

CDR3 protein: CAGEQGMNTEAFF. In DNA form, the CDR3 reads TGTGCCGGAGAGCAGGGGATGAACACTGAAGCTTTCTTT. The chain links TRBV2 to TRBJ1-1; tentative D call: TRBD1 (6 bases). Germline V gives CDR1 SNHLY, CDR2 FYNNEI. CDR3 size: 13 residues. Deletions cut 11 bases from V and 0 bases from J, with 13 bases between.

The rearrangement joins TRBV29-1 to TRBJ1-2; D possibly corresponds to TRBD1 (6 bases). V gave up 7 bases and J gave up 3 bases, with 9 bases separating them. CDR1 and CDR2 (germline): SQVTM, ANQGSEA. The CDR3 covers 11 residues. In nucleotides, the CDR3 is TGCAGCGAGGGGGGGGACTATGGCTACACCTTC. Residues: CSEGGDYGYTF.

This CDR3 is CASSRLMSYEQYF. DNA for the CDR3: TGTGCCAGTAGTCGTCTGATGAGCTACGAGCAGTACTTC. The J gene is TRBJ2-7, the V gene TRBV19; D uncertain. Between the trimmed V and J ends, which lost 5 bases and 3 bases, there was a span of 11 bases. In germline, CDR1 is LNHDA, CDR2 SQIVND (reference sequence). The CDR3 spans 13 residues.

The chain couples TRBV9 to TRBJ2-2; TRBD2 matches at 11 bases. Germline V lookup: CDR1 SGDLS, CDR2 YYNGEE. V shed 4 bases, J shed 2 bases, and the junction held 19 bases outside the gene matches. CDR3 length: 21 residues. Here the CDR3 reads CASSTPSGTWTSGLNTGELFF. In DNA form, the CDR3 reads TGTGCCAGCAGCACCCCGAGTGGCACTTGGACTAGCGGGCTCAACACCGGGGAGCTGTTTTTT.

The chain is built from TRBV28 and TRBJ2-1; a possible D gene is TRBD2 (5 bases). The CDR3 runs to 11 residues. Trimming pared 4 bases from V and 13 bases from J, leaving 11 bases between. CDR1 and CDR2 from the germline V gene are MDHEN and SYDVKM. The CDR3 spells CASSWRSPQFF. Written as DNA, the CDR3 is TGTGCCAGCAGTTGGAGGTCCCCCCAGTTCTTC.

The chain has TRBV11-2 and TRBJ2-2; TRBD1 is a possible D gene (6 bases). With 6 bases removed from V and 6 bases from J, the gap between germline ends came to 17 bases. Looked up from germline, CDR1 is SGHAT and CDR2 is FQNNGV. This CDR3 spans 15 amino acids. CDR3: CASRQVFKGAGELFF. The CDR3 DNA follows: TGTGCCAGCAGACAGGTCTTTAAGGGGGCCGGGGAGCTGTTTTTT.

Only a few counts were recorded for this clone. CDR3 amino acids: CASSYREKLFF. Here the CDR3 DNA reads TGTGCCAGCAGCTACAGGGAAAAACTGTTTTTT. The rearrangement uses TRBV28 and TRBJ1-4; TRBD1 might be the D (5 bases). This CDR3 spans 11 amino acids. Trimming removed 6 bases from V and 8 bases from J, with 7 bases in between. Germline CDR1 and CDR2: MDHEN and SYDVKM.